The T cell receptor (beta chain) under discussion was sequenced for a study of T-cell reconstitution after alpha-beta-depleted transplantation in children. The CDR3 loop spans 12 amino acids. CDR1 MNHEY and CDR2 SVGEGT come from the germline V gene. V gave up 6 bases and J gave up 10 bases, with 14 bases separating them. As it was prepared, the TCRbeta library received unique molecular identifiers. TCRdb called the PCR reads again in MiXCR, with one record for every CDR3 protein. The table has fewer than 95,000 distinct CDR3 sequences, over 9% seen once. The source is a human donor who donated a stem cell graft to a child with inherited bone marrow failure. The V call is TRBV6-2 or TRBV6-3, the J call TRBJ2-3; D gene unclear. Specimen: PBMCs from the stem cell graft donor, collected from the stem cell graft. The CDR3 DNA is TGTGCCAGCAGCCCCCCAGAGCGTGCGCAGTATTTT. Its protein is CASSPPERAQYF.